These T cell receptor beta chains were read from a single sample in a study of blood T cell repertoires in COVID-19. Data came from immunoSEQ multiplex PCR; TCRdb stores just in-frame clones and leaves some out. The sample has 90,000 or so clones, 65% to 90% seen once. Sample: peripheral blood. The receptors here all came from a man at least 80 years old with active or convalescent COVID-19. Both conserved end residues are part of each CDR3. Fields, in order: J gene, D gene, V gene, clone size, CDR3 DNA, CDR3 protein. A D gene is named only where the DNA matches it firmly. The size field is filled for only some rows; it gives once, few, many or a size class.

>TRBJ1-4|.|TRBV7-2|.
TGTGCCAGCAGCTTAGCCGGGACACAGGCTAATGAAAAACTGTTTTTT
CASSLAGTQANEKLFF
>TRBJ2-2|.|TRBV7-3|.
TGTGCCAGCAGGGGGGACTCTTACACCGGGGAGCTGTTTTTT
CASRGDSYTGELFF
>TRBJ1-3|TRBD1|TRBV4-2|.
TGTGCCAGCAGCCAAGGGGACGGGACAGGGGATATCTCTGGAAACACCATATATTTT
CASSQGDGTGDISGNTIYF
>TRBJ2-2|TRBD2|TRBV7-8|.
TGTGCCAGCATAAGATCGGCGGGAGTCACCGGGGAGCTGTTTTTT
CASIRSAGVTGELFF
>TRBJ1-2|TRBD1|TRBV29-1|.
TGCAGCGTACGACCGGGACAGGGCTATGGCTACACCTTC
CSVRPGQGYGYTF
>TRBJ2-2|TRBD2|TRBV18|.
TGTGCCAGCTCACCGCTTCAGCTAGCGGGATTCACCGGGGAGCTGTTTTTT
CASSPLQLAGFTGELFF
>TRBJ2-1|.|TRBV7-9|.
TGTGCCAGCGACAGGGCGGGAGGTTTCAATGAGCAGTTCTTC
CASDRAGGFNEQFF
>TRBJ2-3|.|TRBV24-1|.
TGTGCCACCAGTGATGCCCCCGGGACACCCACTAGCACAGATACGCAGTATTTT
CATSDAPGTPTSTDTQYF
>TRBJ2-1|.|TRBV5-4|.
TGTGCCAGCATGCGTCTTAGCGGCCCCCCGGGTGAGCAGTTCTTC
CASMRLSGPPGEQFF
>TRBJ1-2|TRBD1|TRBV5-6|.
TGTGCCAGCAGCCGACTTAAGACCGGGACAGGGAGCCACTATGGCTACACCTTC
CASSRLKTGTGSHYGYTF
>TRBJ2-7|.|TRBV7-2|.
TGTGCCAGCAGCTTCGGCGGGCCTAGGGAGCAGTACTTC
CASSFGGPREQYF
>TRBJ2-1|TRBD2|TRBV9|.
TGTGCCAGCAGCCCCCAGACTAGCGGGATTGAGCAGTTCTTC
CASSPQTSGIEQFF
>TRBJ2-2|.|TRBV4-2|few
TGTGCCAGCAGCCAAGAAGGCGGCGGGGAGCTGTTTTTT
CASSQEGGGELFF
>TRBJ1-2|TRBD1|TRBV2|.
TGTGCCAGCACCCCGGGACAGGGGTCGTTCTATGGCTACACCTTC
CASTPGQGSFYGYTF
>TRBJ2-7|.|TRBV7-3|.
TGTGCCAGCAGCGACTACGGGGGAACCTACGAGCAGTACTTC
CASSDYGGTYEQYF
>TRBJ1-1|TRBD1|TRBV7-3|.
TGTGCCAGCAGCCCACAGGGGGCTAGCACTGAAGCTTTCTTT
CASSPQGASTEAFF
>TRBJ2-1|TRBD2|TRBV28|.
TGTGCCAGTTACCGCGGGACTAGGGGGAACAATGAGCAGTTCTTC
CASYRGTRGNNEQFF
>TRBJ1-4|.|TRBV28|.
TGTGCCAGCAGTTTTGGGGGGAATGAAAAACTGTTTTTT
CASSFGGNEKLFF
>TRBJ2-2|.|TRBV19|.
TGTGCCAGTAGTAGACTGGCGGGAACCTCTTCCGGGGAGCTGTTTTTT
CASSRLAGTSSGELFF
>TRBJ2-1|TRBD2|TRBV7-3|.
TGTGCCAGCAGCTTAAGGACCCGGGCTAGCGGGAGTTTTTTGAATGAGCAGTTCTTC
CASSLRTRASGSFLNEQFF
>TRBJ1-2|.|TRBV19|.
TGTGCCAGTAGTTTCCCGGGACATTATGGCTACACCTTC
CASSFPGHYGYTF
>TRBJ2-1|.|TRBV11-1|.
TGTGCCAGCAGCCGCGGATCCGGGGGTTCCTACAATGAGCAGTTCTTC
CASSRGSGGSYNEQFF
>TRBJ1-3|TRBD1|TRBV9|.
TGTGCCAGCAGCCTCACAGGGGGGGCCTCTGGAAACACCATATATTTT
CASSLTGGASGNTIYF
>TRBJ1-1|.|TRBV6-2/TRBV6-3|.
TGTGCCAGCAGTCTACAGGGCCGGCGGGGGGCTGAAGCTTTCTTT
CASSLQGRRGAEAFF
>TRBJ2-1|TRBD2|TRBV7-3|.
TGTGCCAGCAGCGCTAGCCTAGCGGGAGCCTACAATGAGCAGTTCTTC
CASSASLAGAYNEQFF
>TRBJ2-7|TRBD1|TRBV18|.
TGTGCCAGCTCACCTCGGGACAGCTCCTACGAGCAGTACTTC
CASSPRDSSYEQYF
>TRBJ2-7|TRBD1|TRBV7-2|.
TGTGCCAGCAGCCCCCGGCGGACAGGGTTATACGAGCAGTACTTC
CASSPRRTGLYEQYF
>TRBJ2-7|.|TRBV4-3|.
TGCGCCAGCAGCTTTCGGTTGGGGCAGGGCGAGCAGTACTTC
CASSFRLGQGEQYF
>TRBJ2-1|TRBD1|TRBV11-2|.
TGTGCCAGCAGCTCTTACAGGGGGAGCTCCTACAATGAGCAGTTCTTC
CASSSYRGSSYNEQFF
>TRBJ2-3|TRBD2|TRBV3-1/TRBV3-2|.
TGTGCCAGCAGCGGACTAGCGGGTGATAGCCATGGTTTAGATACGCAGTATTTT
CASSGLAGDSHGLDTQYF
>TRBJ2-2|TRBD2|TRBV27|.
TGTGCCAGCGCAAAAAGCGGGAGCATTATCGGGGAGCTGTTTTTT
CASAKSGSIIGELFF
>TRBJ2-1|.|TRBV7-9|.
TGTGCCAGCGTGAGGAGTATATCCTACAATGAGCAGTTCTTC
CASVRSISYNEQFF
>TRBJ1-4|.|TRBV9|.
TGTGCCAGCAGCGTTGCGGGCGGTGAAAAACTGTTTTTT
CASSVAGGEKLFF
>TRBJ1-2|.|TRBV2|.
TGTGCCAGCAGGAGGACAGTCTATGGCTACACCTTC
CASRRTVYGYTF
>TRBJ1-2|.|TRBV19|.
TGTGCCAGTAGTATAGCAGGGGCGAAGGGCTACACCTTC
CASSIAGAKGYTF
>TRBJ2-2|.|TRBV28|.
TGTGCCAGCAGTTTAGGACTTCCCACCGGGGAGCTGTTTTTT
CASSLGLPTGELFF
>TRBJ1-2|.|TRBV5-1|.
TGCGCCAGCAGCTTGGCAGCAGGACTCCCATATGGCTACACCTTC
CASSLAAGLPYGYTF